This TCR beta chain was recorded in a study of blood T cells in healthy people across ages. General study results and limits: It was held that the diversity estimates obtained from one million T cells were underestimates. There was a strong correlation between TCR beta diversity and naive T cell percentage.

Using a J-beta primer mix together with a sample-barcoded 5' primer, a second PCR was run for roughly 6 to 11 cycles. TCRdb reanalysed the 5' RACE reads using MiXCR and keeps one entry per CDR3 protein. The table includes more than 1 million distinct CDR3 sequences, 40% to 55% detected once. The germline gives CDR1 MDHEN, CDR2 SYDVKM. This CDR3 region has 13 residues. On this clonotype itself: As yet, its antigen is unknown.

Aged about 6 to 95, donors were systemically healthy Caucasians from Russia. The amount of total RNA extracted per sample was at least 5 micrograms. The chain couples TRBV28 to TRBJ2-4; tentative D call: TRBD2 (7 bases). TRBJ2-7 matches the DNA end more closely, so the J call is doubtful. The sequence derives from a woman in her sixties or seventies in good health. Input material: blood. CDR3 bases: TGTGCCAGCAGTGCGGGGGCGGAGGACGAGCAGTACTTC. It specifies CASSAGAEDEQYF.